A single sample gave rise to the 16 T cell receptor beta chains below, sequenced in a study of T cell responses to AZD1222 COVID-19 vaccine. Clones were read by immunoSEQ multiplex PCR, and TCRdb kept only the in-frame ones, dropping some. The repertoire holds roughly 80,000 clones, with roughly nine tenths as singletons. The starting material was peripheral blood, obtained on day 0 of AZD1222 vaccination. The receptor source for this set is an adult in good health.

The V gene is TRBV19, the J gene TRBJ2-3; 8 bases are shared with TRBD1. V lost 9 bases and J lost 2; bases outside the gene matches: 7. CDR1 and CDR2 from the germline V gene are LNHDA and SQIVND (reference sequence). The length of the CDR3 is 14 residues. CDR3 DNA sequence: TGTGCCAGCAGACCGGACAGGGCCACAGATACGCAGTATTTT. As protein: CASRPDRATDTQYF.

The genes are TRBV11-2 and TRBJ1-2; the D gene is possibly TRBD1 (6 bases). Germline CDR1 is SGHAT and CDR2 is FQNNGV. The CDR3 consists of 13 residues. V was cut by 3 bases and J by 7 bases, with 12 bases left in between. In nucleotides, the CDR3 is TGTGCCAGCAGCTTGGGGGGCTTCTCTGGCTACACCTTC. Its protein is CASSLGGFSGYTF.

In its sample, this clone was seen a few times. V and J are TRBV18 and TRBJ1-1, with a tentative D call TRBD1 (5 bases). V was clipped by 2 bases and J by 1 base, with 5 bases between them. The germline gives CDR1 KGHSH, CDR2 LQKENI. The CDR3 spans 13 residues. The CDR3 DNA is TGTGCCAGCTCACCAGGGACGAACACTGAAGCTTTCTTT. Residues: CASSPGTNTEAFF. The full variable domain, completed using reference TRBV18 and TRBJ1-1, is NAGVMQNPRHLVRRRGQEARLRCSPMKGHSHVYWYRQLPEEGLKFMVYLQKENIIDESGMPKERFSAEFPKEGPSILRIQQVVRGDSAAYFCASSPGTNTEAFFGQGTRLTVV.

V and J are TRBV28 and TRBJ1-5; D gene ambiguous. This CDR3 is built from 12 residues. Trimming cost V 4 bases and J 8 bases, with 9 bases left between them. Germline V gives CDR1 MDHEN, CDR2 SYDVKM. The CDR3 loop is CASSSIPKPQHF. The CDR3 coding sequence is TGTGCCAGCAGTTCAATCCCGAAGCCCCAGCATTTT.

In this sample, this clone turned up a few times. The V and J genes are TRBV5-4 and TRBJ2-1, with TRBD2 matching over 10 bases. The CDR3 length is 17 residues. V trimming: 4 bases; J trimming: 9 bases; junction bases outside the gene matches: 16. Per germline, CDR1 SGHNT and CDR2 YYREEE (reference sequence). As DNA, the CDR3 is TGTGCCAGCAGCCGTCCTAACGGGTTAGCGGGAGGTGGTGAGCAGTTCTTC. Its translation: CASSRPNGLAGGGEQFF.

The chain is built from TRBV7-9 and TRBJ2-7; TRBD1 matches 9 bases. Germline CDR1 and CDR2: SEHNR and FQNEAQ (reference sequence). J gave up 7 bases and V 4 bases, and 11 bases lay outside the gene matches. The CDR3 has 15 amino acids. CDR3 sequence: CASSSYRGRGGEQYF. CDR3 sequence (DNA): TGTGCCAGCAGCTCATACAGGGGGCGCGGGGGTGAGCAGTACTTC.

The DNA for the CDR3 is TGTGCCAGCAGCCAAGAGGGGACAGCCGGTGAGCAGTTCTTC. Its protein is CASSQEGTAGEQFF. The V gene is TRBV4-2, the J gene TRBJ2-1; 7 positions match TRBD1. CDR3 length: 14 amino acids. V gave up 0 bases and J gave up 9 bases; unmatched junction bases: 5. Germline V gives CDR1 LGHNA, CDR2 YNFKEQ.

The genes are TRBV6-2 or TRBV6-3 and TRBJ2-2; 10 bases align to TRBD2. This CDR3 is built from 14 residues. Losses at the gene ends were 5 bases for V and 3 bases for J; bases not matched to a gene: 0. CDR1 and CDR2 from the germline V gene are MNHEY and SVGEGT. CDR3 amino acids: CASSLAGDTGELFF. CDR3 DNA sequence: TGTGCCAGCAGTCTAGCGGGGGACACCGGGGAGCTGTTTTTT.

The chain employs TRBV6-5 and TRBJ1-2, with 8 bases fitting TRBD1. Germline V gene data show CDR1 as MNHEY and CDR2 as SVGAGI. This CDR3 comprises 14 residues. The V gene end was trimmed by 2 bases and the J gene end by 8 bases; junction bases not matched to a gene: 7. The chain's CDR3 is CASSYSQGAGGYTF. Written as DNA, the CDR3 is TGTGCCAGCAGTTACAGTCAGGGGGCGGGAGGCTACACCTTC.

This clone was detected once. The chain is built from TRBV24-1 and TRBJ1-6; a possible D gene is TRBD1 (6 bases). V was shortened by 4 bases and J by 14 bases, with 23 bases between the two germline ends. Germline CDR1 KGHDR, CDR2 SFDVKD. The CDR3 contains 16 residues. DNA for the CDR3: TGTGCCACCAGTGAGTACGGGACACCTACTCGGGTGGCCCTCCACTTT. Translated: CATSEYGTPTRVALHF.

This clone was found a few times. The chain uses TRBV12-3 or TRBV12-4 and TRBJ1-6; no firm D call. The CDR3 is 12 residues long. V was cut by 7 bases and J by 3 bases, with 4 bases left in between. CDR3 region: CASINYNSPLHF. The CDR3 bases are TGTGCCAGCATCAACTATAATTCACCCCTCCACTTT.

The chain is built from TRBV7-7 and TRBJ2-2; no firm D call. The CDR3 spans 14 residues. V shed 5 bases and J shed 4 bases, with 11 bases lying between them. Germline-derived CDR1 and CDR2 are SSHAT and FNYEAQ (reference sequence). As DNA, the CDR3 is TGTGCCAGCAGCGCCATTACAGCCACCGGGGAGCTGTTTTTT. It is translated as CASSAITATGELFF.

This sequence joins TRBV27 and TRBJ1-2; weak D call: TRBD1 (6 bases). Trimming pared 3 bases from V and 0 bases from J, leaving 11 bases between. This CDR3 spans 15 amino acids. CDR1 is MNHEY and CDR2 is SMNVEV in the germline V gene (reference sequence). CDR3 sequence reads: CASSFPDRPNYGYTF. The CDR3 DNA is TGTGCCAGCAGTTTTCCCGACAGGCCTAACTATGGCTACACCTTC.

The CDR3 sequence: CASSISFVGQYGYTF. CDR3 DNA: TGTGCCAGTAGTATTAGTTTTGTCGGACAGTATGGCTACACCTTC. The rearrangement joins TRBV19 to TRBJ1-2; possibly TRBD1 for D (6 bases). The V gene's germline CDR1 is LNHDA and CDR2 SQIVND (reference sequence). Trimming took off 3 bases at V and 5 bases at J, with 16 bases between the two ends. CDR3 length: 15 residues. Filled out from reference TRBV19 and TRBJ1-2, the complete variable domain reads DGGITQSPKYLFRKEGQNVTLSCEQNLNHDAMYWYRQDPGQGLRLIYYSQIVNDFQKGDIAEGYSVSREKKESFPLTVTSAQKNPTAFYLCASSISFVGQYGYTFGSGTRLTVV.

This chain's CDR3 is CATSDSPPRGTEAFF. The CDR3 DNA follows: TGTGCCACCAGTGATTCCCCCCCACGGGGAACTGAAGCTTTCTTT. The J gene is TRBJ1-1, the V gene TRBV24-1; D gene uncertain. CDR1 KGHDR and CDR2 SFDVKD come from the germline V gene. V lost 2 bases to trimming and J lost 5 bases, with 14 bases between them. The CDR3 is 15 amino acids.

CDR3 DNA sequence: TGTGCCAGCAGTTCGGGATCCCTCGACCTGGGAGAGACCCAGTACTTC. This gives the protein CASSSGSLDLGETQYF. The gene calls are TRBV28 and TRBJ2-5; D might be TRBD2 (5 bases). Trimming cost V 4 bases and J 4 bases, with 19 bases left between them. Germline V gene sequence: CDR1 MDHEN, CDR2 SYDVKM. The CDR3 has 16 residues.